This T cell receptor (beta chain) comes out of a study of control samples from healthy donors and cancer patients. In the case of this clone: Relative to the germline gene, one junction end is altered; a read error may explain this.

This CDR3 is built from 15 residues. Germline V gives CDR1 LGHDT, CDR2 YNNKEL (reference sequence). Clones were read by immunoSEQ multiplex PCR, and TCRdb kept only the in-frame ones, dropping some. The profile shows about 75,000 clones, 84% of them singletons. The chain recombines TRBV3-1 (or the pseudogene TRBV3-2) with TRBJ2-5; no definite D call. The sequencing input was blood. The sequence was obtained from a man over 45 in good health. The CDR3 DNA sequence: TGTGCCAGCAGCCAAGGTAGCCACATTCAAGGGACCCAGTACTTC. Protein: CASSQGSHIQGTQYF.